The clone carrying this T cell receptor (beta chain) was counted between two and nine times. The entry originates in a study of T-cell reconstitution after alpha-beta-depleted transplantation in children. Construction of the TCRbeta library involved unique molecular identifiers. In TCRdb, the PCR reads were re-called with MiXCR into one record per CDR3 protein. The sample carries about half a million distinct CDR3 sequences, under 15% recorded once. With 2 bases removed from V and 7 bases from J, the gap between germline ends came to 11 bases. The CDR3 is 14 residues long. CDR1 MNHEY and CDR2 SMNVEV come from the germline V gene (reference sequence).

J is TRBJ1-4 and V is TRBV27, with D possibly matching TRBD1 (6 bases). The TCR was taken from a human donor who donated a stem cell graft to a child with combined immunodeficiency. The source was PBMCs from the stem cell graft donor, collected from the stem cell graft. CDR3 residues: CASSLGGRREKLFF. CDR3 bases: TGTGCCAGCAGTTTAGGGGGCAGGCGTGAAAAACTGTTTTTT.